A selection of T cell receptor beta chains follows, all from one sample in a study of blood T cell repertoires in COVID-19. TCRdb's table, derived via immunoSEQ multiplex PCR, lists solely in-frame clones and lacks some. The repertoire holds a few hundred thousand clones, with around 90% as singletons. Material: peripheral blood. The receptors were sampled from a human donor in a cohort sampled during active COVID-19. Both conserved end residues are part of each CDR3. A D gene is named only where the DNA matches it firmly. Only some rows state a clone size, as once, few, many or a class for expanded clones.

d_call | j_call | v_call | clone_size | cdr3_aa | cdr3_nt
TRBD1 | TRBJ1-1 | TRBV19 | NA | CASSVDRGWGTEAFF | TGTGCCAGTAGTGTCGACAGGGGTTGGGGCACTGAAGCTTTCTTT
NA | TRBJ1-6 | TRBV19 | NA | CASRFGAGDNSPLHF | TGTGCCAGTAGATTCGGTGCAGGGGACAATTCACCCCTCCACTTT
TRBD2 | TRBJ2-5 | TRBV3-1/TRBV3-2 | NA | CASSRGGLAGGGDF | TGTGCCAGCAGCCGAGGTGGGCTAGCGGGAGGGGGTGACTTC
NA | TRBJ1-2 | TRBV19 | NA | CATKRIGRKDYGYTF | TGTGCCACCAAACGGATAGGGAGAAAGGACTATGGCTACACCTTC
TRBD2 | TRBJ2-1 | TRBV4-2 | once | CASSQDGFREGPDEQFF | TGTGCCAGCAGCCAAGATGGATTCCGGGAGGGCCCCGATGAGCAGTTCTTC
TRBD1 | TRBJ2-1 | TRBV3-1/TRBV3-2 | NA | CASSQGQGAHNEQFF | TGTGCCAGCAGCCAAGGCCAGGGGGCTCACAATGAGCAGTTCTTC
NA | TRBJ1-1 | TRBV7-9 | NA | CASSLGSLRSTEAFF | TGTGCCAGCAGCTTAGGGTCCCTTAGGAGTACTGAAGCTTTCTTT
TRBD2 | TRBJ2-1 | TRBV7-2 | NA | CASTNGGLGGNEQFF | TGTGCCAGCACCAACGGGGGACTAGGAGGCAATGAGCAGTTCTTC
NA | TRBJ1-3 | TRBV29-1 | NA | CSVEGEGNTIYF | TGCAGCGTTGAGGGCGAAGGAAACACCATATATTTT
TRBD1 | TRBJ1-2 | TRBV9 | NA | CASSARDSLLADGYTF | TGTGCCAGCAGCGCCCGGGACAGCCTGTTGGCGGATGGCTACACCTTC
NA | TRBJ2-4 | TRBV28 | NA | CASSLPVEYKNIQYF | TGTGCCAGCAGTTTGCCTGTAGAATACAAAAACATTCAGTACTTC
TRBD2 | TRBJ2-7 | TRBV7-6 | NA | CASSLEGLAGDGRQYF | TGTGCCAGCAGCTTAGAGGGACTAGCGGGAGATGGTAGGCAGTACTTC
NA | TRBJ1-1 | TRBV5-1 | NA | CASSFWGTAEAFF | TGCGCCAGCAGCTTTTGGGGGACTGCGGAAGCTTTCTTT
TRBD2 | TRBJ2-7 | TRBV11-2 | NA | CASSLGGGDSYEQYF | TGTGCCAGCAGCTTAGGCGGGGGGGACTCCTACGAGCAGTACTTC
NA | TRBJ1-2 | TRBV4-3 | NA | CASSQSGDLGNYGYTF | TGCGCCAGCAGCCAGTCAGGGGACCTGGGAAACTATGGCTACACCTTC
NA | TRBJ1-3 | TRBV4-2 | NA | CASSQTRGPGNTIYF | TGTGCCAGCAGCCAAACCCGAGGGCCTGGAAACACCATATATTTT
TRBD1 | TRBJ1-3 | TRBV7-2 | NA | CASSLGGTGGGNTIYF | TGTGCCAGCAGCTTAGGGGGGACAGGGGGAGGAAACACCATATATTTT
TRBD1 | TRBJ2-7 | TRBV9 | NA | CASSVGGQGSSYEQYF | TGTGCCAGCAGCGTAGGAGGACAGGGGTCCTCCTACGAGCAGTACTTC
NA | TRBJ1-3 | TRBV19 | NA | CASRPDRSSGNTIYF | TGTGCCAGTAGGCCAGACCGGAGCTCTGGAAACACCATATATTTT
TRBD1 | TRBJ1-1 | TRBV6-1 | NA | CASSESQGRTEAFF | TGTGCCAGCAGTGAATCACAGGGGCGCACTGAAGCTTTCTTT
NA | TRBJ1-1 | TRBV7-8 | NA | CASSWGREAEAFF | TGTGCCAGCAGCTGGGGCAGGGAAGCTGAAGCTTTCTTT
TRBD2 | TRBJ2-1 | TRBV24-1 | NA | CATSEGGSRHEQFF | TGTGCCACCAGTGAGGGCGGGAGTAGACATGAGCAGTTCTTC
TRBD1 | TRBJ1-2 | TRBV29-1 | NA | CSVAQGNYGYTF | TGCAGCGTTGCACAGGGGAACTATGGCTACACCTTC
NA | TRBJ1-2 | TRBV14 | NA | CASSLGGIYYGYTF | TGTGCCAGCAGCCTGGGGGGGATCTACTATGGCTACACCTTC
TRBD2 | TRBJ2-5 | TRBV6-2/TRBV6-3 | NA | CASSYRALAQETQYF | TGTGCCAGCAGTTACCGGGCACTAGCGCAAGAGACCCAGTACTTC
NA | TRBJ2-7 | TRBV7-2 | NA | CASSLQGAYEQYF | TGTGCCAGCAGTCTACAGGGTGCCTACGAGCAGTACTTC
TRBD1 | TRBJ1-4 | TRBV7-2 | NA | CASSLDRGTNEKLFF | TGTGCCAGCAGCCTCGACAGGGGAACTAATGAAAAACTGTTTTTT
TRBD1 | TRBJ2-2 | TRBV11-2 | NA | CASSLGGTGWYSGELFF | TGTGCCAGCAGCTTAGGCGGGACAGGGTGGTACAGCGGGGAGCTGTTTTTT
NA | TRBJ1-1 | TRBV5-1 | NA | CASSLVGGINTEAFF | TGCGCCAGCAGCTTGGTAGGGGGAATCAACACTGAAGCTTTCTTT
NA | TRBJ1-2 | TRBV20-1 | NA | CSASDYGYTF | TGCAGTGCTTCGGACTATGGCTACACCTTC
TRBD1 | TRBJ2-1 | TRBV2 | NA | CASGAGGSYNEQFF | TGTGCCAGCGGGGCAGGGGGCTCCTACAATGAGCAGTTCTTC
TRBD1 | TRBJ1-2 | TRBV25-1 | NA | CASSESGTGSSGYTF | TGTGCCAGCAGTGAATCTGGGACAGGGAGTAGTGGCTACACCTTC
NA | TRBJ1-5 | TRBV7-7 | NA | CASSLAGRAINSNQPQHF | TGTGCTAGCAGCTTAGCGGGCAGGGCAATCAATAGCAATCAGCCCCAGCATTTT
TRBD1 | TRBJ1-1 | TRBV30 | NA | CAYDRARSGMNTEAFF | TGTGCCTATGACAGGGCGCGTTCGGGGATGAACACTGAAGCTTTCTTT
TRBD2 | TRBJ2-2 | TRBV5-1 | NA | CASSFKRGEVSGELFF | TGCGCCAGCAGCTTTAAGCGGGGGGAAGTATCCGGGGAGCTGTTTTTT